The present T cell receptor (beta chain) was sequenced within a study of graft-versus-host responses after intestinal transplantation. Germline CDR1 SQVTM, CDR2 ANQGSEA. V lost 7 bases to trimming and J lost 3 bases; unmatched junction nucleotides: 10. This CDR3 region has 14 residues. Clones were read by immunoSEQ multiplex PCR, and TCRdb kept only the in-frame ones, dropping some. Found here are 9,500 to 15,000 clones, over 90% of them singletons; the top ten hold approximately 22%. The study's findings and limits: Among recipient marrow samples, GvH clones were found; some appeared first in ileum or blood.

For this clone: What it binds is not known.

This chain joins TRBV29-1 and TRBJ1-2; TRBD1 matches 8 bases. This TCR was sampled from a human patient who received an intestinal transplant, so some T cells may come from the graft donor. The starting material was PBMCs, obtained about 110 days after intestinal transplant. The CDR3 bases are TGCAGCGCCCTGGGACAGGACCACTACTATGGCTACACCTTC. Encoded protein: CSALGQDHYYGYTF.